This TCR beta chain derives from a study of blood T cell repertoires in COVID-19. At the level of the study: Sites in the United States, Italy and Spain provided acute and convalescent COVID-19 samples. T cells, B-cell-depleted T cells, or PBMCs supplied cDNA or gDNA.

Germline CDR1 reads SGHTA; CDR2 reads FQGNSA. V trimming: 4 bases; J trimming: 2 bases; junction bases outside the gene matches: 10. The CDR3 consists of 16 residues. In the authors' workflow: Counts of nucleated cells, estimated from reference gene primer amplification, were obtained. The assay was immunoSEQ multiplex PCR, and TCRdb's table has in-frame clones only and misses some. V, J and clone size are taken as reported in that table, and D and trimming were inferred from the DNA itself. The profile covers under 150,000 clones, with approximately 77% appearing a single time and 15% to 25% taken by the ten largest.

The receptor was isolated from a man of 80 years or more with acute or convalescent COVID-19. Source material: peripheral blood. The rearrangement links TRBV7-2 to TRBJ2-7, with 8 bases fitting TRBD2. The CDR3 loop reads CASSSQTSAGTYEQYF. DNA for the CDR3: TGTGCCAGCAGCTCGCAGACTAGCGCCGGTACCTACGAGCAGTACTTC.